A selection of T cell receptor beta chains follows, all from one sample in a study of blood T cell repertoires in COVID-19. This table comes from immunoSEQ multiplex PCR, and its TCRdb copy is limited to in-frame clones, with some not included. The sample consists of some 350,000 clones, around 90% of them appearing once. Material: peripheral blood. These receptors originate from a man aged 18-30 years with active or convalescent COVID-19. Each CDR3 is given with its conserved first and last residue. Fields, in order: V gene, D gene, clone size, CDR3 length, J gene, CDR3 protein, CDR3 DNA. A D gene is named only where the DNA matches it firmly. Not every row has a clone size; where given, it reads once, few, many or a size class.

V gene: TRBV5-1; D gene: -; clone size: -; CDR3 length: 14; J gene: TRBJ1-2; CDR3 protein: CASRPVQAKYGYTF; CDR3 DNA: TGCGCCAGCCGCCCGGTCCAGGCGAAGTATGGCTACACCTTC
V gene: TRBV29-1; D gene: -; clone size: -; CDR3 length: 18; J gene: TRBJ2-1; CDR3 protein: CSVQGASGKTLTYNEQFF; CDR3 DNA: TGCAGCGTCCAGGGGGCTAGCGGGAAAACCTTAACCTACAATGAGCAGTTCTTC
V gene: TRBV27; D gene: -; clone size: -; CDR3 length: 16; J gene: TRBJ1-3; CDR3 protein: CASSPGRGYSGNTIYF; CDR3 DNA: TGTGCCAGCAGTCCGGGGAGGGGTTACTCTGGAAACACCATATATTTT
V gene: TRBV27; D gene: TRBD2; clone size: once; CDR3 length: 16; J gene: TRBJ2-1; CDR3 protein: CASSSGLAGGYNEQFF; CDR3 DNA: TGTGCCAGCAGTTCGGGACTAGCGGGAGGGTACAATGAGCAGTTCTTC
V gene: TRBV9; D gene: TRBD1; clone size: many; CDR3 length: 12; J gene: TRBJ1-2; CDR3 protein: CASSADRGGYTF; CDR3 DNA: TGTGCCAGCAGCGCAGACAGGGGAGGCTACACCTTC
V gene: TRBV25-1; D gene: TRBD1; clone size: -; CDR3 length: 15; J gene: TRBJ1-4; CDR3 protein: CASSESDRGGEKLFF; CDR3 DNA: TGTGCCAGCAGTGAATCCGACAGGGGGGGAGAAAAACTGTTTTTT
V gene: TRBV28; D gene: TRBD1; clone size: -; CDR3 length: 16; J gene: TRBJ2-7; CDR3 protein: CASSTRGYRSSYEQYF; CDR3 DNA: TGTGCCAGCAGTACCAGGGGGTACAGGAGCTCCTACGAGCAGTACTTC
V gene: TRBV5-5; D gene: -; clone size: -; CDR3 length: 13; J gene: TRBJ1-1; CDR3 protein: CASSQDIYTEAFF; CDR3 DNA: TGTGCCAGCAGCCAGGACATTTACACTGAAGCTTTCTTT
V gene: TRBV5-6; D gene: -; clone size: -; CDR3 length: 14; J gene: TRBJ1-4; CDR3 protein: CASSWPRAGEKLFF; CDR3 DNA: TGTGCCAGCAGCTGGCCCCGGGCAGGGGAAAAACTGTTTTTT
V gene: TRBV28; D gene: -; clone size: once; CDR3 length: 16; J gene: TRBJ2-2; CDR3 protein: CASDRLGQTNTGELFF; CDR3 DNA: TGTGCCAGCGACCGCCTCGGACAGACGAACACCGGGGAGCTGTTTTTT
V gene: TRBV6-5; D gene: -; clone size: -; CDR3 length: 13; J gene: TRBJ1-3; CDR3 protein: CASRTSSGNTIYF; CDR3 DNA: TGTGCCAGCAGGACATCGTCTGGAAACACCATATATTTT
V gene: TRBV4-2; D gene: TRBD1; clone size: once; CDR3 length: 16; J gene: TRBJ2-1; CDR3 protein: CASSQGRDRGSNEQFF; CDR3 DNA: TGTGCCAGCAGCCAAGGCCGGGACAGGGGGTCCAATGAGCAGTTCTTC
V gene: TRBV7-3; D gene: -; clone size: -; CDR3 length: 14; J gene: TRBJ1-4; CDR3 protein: CASSLVQGGEKLFF; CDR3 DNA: TGTGCCAGCAGCTTGGTACAGGGCGGTGAAAAACTGTTTTTT
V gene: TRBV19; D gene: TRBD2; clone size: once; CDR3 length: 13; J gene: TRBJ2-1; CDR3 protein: CASHLSGGNEQFF; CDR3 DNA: TGTGCGAGTCACCTGTCGGGGGGCAATGAGCAGTTCTTC
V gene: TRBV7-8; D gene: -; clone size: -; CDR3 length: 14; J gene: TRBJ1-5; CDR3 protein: CASSTKRTYQPQHF; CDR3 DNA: TGTGCCAGCAGTACAAAAAGAACATACCAGCCCCAGCATTTT
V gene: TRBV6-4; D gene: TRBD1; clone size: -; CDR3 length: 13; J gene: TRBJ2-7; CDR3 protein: CASSEGTAYEQYF; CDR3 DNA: TGTGCCAGCAGTGAGGGGACAGCCTACGAGCAGTACTTC
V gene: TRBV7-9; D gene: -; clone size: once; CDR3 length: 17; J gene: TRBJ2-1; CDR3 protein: CASSIGFSGRDYNEQFF; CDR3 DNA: TGTGCCAGCAGCATAGGTTTTTCGGGAAGGGATTACAATGAGCAGTTCTTC
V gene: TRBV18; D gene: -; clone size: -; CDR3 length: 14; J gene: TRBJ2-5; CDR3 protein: CASSRQIGKETQYF; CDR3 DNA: TGTGCCAGCTCGCGACAGATTGGGAAAGAGACCCAGTACTTC
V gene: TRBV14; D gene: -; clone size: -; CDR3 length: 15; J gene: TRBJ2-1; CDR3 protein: CASSQQGSSYNEQFF; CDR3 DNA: TGTGCCAGCAGCCAACAGGGGAGCTCCTACAATGAGCAGTTCTTC
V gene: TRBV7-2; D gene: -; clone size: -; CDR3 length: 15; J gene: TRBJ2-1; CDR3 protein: CARSGGPSSYNEQFF; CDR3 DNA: TGTGCCAGGTCGGGGGGCCCAAGCTCCTACAATGAGCAGTTCTTC
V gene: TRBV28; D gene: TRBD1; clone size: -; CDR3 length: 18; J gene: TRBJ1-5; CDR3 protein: CASSFGRTGVWSNQPQHF; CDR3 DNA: TGTGCCAGCAGTTTCGGACGGACAGGGGTGTGGAGCAATCAGCCCCAGCATTTT
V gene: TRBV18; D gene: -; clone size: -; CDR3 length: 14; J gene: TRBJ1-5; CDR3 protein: CASSRQNSNQPQHF; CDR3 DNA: TGTGCCAGCTCAAGACAGAATAGCAATCAGCCCCAGCATTTT
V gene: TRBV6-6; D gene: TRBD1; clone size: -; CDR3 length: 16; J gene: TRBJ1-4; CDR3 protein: CASSWPQGVANEKLFF; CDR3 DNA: TGTGCCAGCAGTTGGCCGCAGGGGGTCGCTAATGAAAAACTGTTTTTT
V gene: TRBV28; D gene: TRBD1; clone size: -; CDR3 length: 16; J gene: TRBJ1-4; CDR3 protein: CASSQGGSGTNEKLFF; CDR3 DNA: TGTGCCAGCAGTCAAGGGGGCTCGGGAACTAATGAAAAACTGTTTTTT
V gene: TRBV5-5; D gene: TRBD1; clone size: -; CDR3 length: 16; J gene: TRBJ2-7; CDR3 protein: CASSLIDRGGFYEQYF; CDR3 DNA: TGTGCCAGCAGCTTGATTGACAGGGGTGGTTTCTACGAGCAGTACTTC
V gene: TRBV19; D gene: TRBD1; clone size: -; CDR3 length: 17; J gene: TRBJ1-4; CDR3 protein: CASQDGTGVTGGEKLFF; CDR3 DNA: TGTGCCAGCCAAGATGGGACAGGGGTCACCGGGGGGGAAAAACTGTTTTTT
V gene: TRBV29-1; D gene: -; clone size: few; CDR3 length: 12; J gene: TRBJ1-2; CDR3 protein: CSLDSAWYGYTF; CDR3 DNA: TGCAGCCTGGACAGCGCCTGGTATGGCTACACCTTC
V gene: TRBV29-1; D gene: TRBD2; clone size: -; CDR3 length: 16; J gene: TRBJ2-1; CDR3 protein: CSAGSPLGGGYNEQFF; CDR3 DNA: TGCAGCGCCGGCTCTCCCCTTGGCGGGGGGTACAATGAGCAGTTCTTC
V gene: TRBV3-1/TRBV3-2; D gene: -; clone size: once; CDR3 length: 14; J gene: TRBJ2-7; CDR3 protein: CASSQGTGSYEQYF; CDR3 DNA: TGTGCCAGCAGCCAAGGGACTGGCTCCTACGAGCAGTACTTC
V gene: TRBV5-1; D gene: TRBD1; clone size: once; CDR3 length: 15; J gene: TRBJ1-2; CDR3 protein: CASRLGTGGNYGYTF; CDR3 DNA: TGCGCCAGCCGCTTAGGGACAGGCGGTAACTATGGCTACACCTTC
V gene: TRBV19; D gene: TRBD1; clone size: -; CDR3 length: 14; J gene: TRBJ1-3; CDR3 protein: CASTTGDSGNTIYF; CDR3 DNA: TGTGCCAGTACCACAGGGGACTCTGGAAACACCATATATTTT
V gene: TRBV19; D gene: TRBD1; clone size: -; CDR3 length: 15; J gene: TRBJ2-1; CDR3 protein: CASSARDSRYNEQFF; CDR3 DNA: TGTGCCAGTAGTGCCCGGGACAGCCGCTACAATGAGCAGTTCTTC
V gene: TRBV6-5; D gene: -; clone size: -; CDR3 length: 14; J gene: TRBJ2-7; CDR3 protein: CASSYSGTAYEQYF; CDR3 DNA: TGTGCCAGCAGTTACTCTGGGACTGCCTACGAGCAGTACTTC
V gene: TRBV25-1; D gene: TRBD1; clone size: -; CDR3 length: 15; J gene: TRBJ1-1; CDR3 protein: CASSPDRGFVTEAFF; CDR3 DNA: TGTGCCAGCAGTCCGGACAGGGGATTCGTGACTGAAGCTTTCTTT
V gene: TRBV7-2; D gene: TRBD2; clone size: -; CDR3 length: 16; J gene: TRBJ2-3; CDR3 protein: CASSLGGGRATDTQYF; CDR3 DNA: TGTGCCAGCAGCTTAGGTGGCGGGAGGGCCACAGATACGCAGTATTTT
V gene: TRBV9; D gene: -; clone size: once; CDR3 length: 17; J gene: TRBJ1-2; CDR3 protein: CASSTDPSGFSNYGYTF; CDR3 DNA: TGTGCCAGCAGCACCGACCCTAGCGGGTTCTCTAACTATGGCTACACCTTC
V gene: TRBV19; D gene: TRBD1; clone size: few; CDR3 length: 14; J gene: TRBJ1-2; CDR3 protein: CASTKGQATHGYTF; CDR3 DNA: TGTGCCAGTACCAAGGGACAGGCGACGCATGGCTACACCTTC
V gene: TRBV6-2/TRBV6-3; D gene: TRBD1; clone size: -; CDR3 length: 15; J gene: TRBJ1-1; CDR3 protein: CASSSGGQVNTEAFF; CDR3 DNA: TGTGCCAGCAGTTCCGGGGGACAGGTGAACACTGAAGCTTTCTTT
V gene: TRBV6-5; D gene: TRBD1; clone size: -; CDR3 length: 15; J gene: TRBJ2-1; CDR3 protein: CASSYDRGNNNEQFF; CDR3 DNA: TGTGCCAGCAGTTACGACAGGGGTAATAACAATGAGCAGTTCTTC
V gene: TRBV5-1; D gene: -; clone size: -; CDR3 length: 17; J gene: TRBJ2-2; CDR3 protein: CASSLFIERTNTGGLFF; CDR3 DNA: TGCGCCAGCAGCTTGTTCATCGAGCGGACGAACACCGGGGGGCTGTTTTTT
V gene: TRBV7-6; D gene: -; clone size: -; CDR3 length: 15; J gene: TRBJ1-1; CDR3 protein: CASSLEAGVSSEAFF; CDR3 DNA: TGTGCCAGCAGCTTAGAGGCAGGGGTGTCGAGTGAAGCTTTCTTT
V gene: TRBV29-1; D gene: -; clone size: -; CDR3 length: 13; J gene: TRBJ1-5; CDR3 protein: CSVGDIINQPQHF; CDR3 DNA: TGCAGCGTTGGAGACATCATCAATCAGCCCCAGCATTTT
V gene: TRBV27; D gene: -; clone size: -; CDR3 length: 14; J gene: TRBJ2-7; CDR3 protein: CASSGVDRIYEQYF; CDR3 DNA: TGTGCCAGCAGTGGGGTAGACAGGATCTACGAGCAGTACTTC
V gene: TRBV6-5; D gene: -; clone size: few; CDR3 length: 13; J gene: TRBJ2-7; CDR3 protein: CASRASGTYEQYF; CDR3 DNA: TGTGCCAGCAGGGCATCAGGGACCTACGAGCAGTACTTC